This T cell receptor beta chain comes out of a study of identical twins. Study-level points and caveats: Models came in too low on out-of-frame TCR alpha sharing in monozygotic twins.

This clonotype occurred many times. Antigen specificity is unknown. Germline assignment: CDR1 SQVTM and CDR2 ANQGSEA. Trimming took off 0 bases at V and 6 bases at J, with 14 bases between the two ends. The length of the CDR3 is 14 residues. Each CDR3 protein is one row after TCRdb ran MiXCR on the 5' RACE reads. The table lists about 250,000 distinct CDR3 sequences, 6% to 8% of them singletons. The same sample was also studied in work on yellow fever vaccine responses in identical twins.

The sample consisted of CD8+ T cells sorted from blood. The clonotype originates from a woman aged 18-35 years in good health. This rearrangement joins TRBV29-1 to TRBJ1-2; possibly TRBD1 for D (6 bases). The CDR3 coding sequence is TGCAGCGTTGAAGATCTACAGGGAGTCAATGGCTACACCTTC. The encoded protein is CSVEDLQGVNGYTF.